This T cell receptor beta chain comes out of a study of T-cell reconstitution after alpha-beta-depleted transplantation in children. A few counts support this clonotype. A TCRbeta library incorporating unique molecular identifiers was prepared. TCRdb called the PCR reads again in MiXCR, with one record for every CDR3 protein. The table lists about 540,000 distinct CDR3 sequences, approximately 20% of them singletons. The CDR3 covers 14 residues. CDR1 is MNHEY and CDR2 is SVGEGT in the germline V gene. Trimming took off 4 bases at V and 3 bases at J, with 13 bases between the two ends. Sequenced here: PBMCs from the stem cell graft donor, sampled from the stem cell graft. The chain carries TRBV6-2 or TRBV6-3 and TRBJ2-7; D possibly uses TRBD1 or TRBD2 (5 bases each). The sequence came from a human donor who donated a stem cell graft to a child with acute lymphoblastic leukemia. CDR3 region: CASSSRDGFYEQYF. In DNA form, the CDR3 reads TGTGCCAGCAGTTCCCGGGACGGATTCTACGAGCAGTACTTC.